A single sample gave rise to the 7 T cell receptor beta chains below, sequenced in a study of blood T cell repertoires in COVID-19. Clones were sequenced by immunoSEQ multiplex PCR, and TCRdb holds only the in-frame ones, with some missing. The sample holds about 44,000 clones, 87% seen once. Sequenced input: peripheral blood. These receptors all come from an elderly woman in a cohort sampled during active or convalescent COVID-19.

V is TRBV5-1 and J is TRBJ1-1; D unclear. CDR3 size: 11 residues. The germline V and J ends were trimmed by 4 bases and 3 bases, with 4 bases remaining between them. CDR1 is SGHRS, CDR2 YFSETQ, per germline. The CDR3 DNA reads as TGCGCCAGCAGCGCAGACACTGAAGCTTTCTTT. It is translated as CASSADTEAFF. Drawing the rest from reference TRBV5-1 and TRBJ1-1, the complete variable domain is KAGVTQTPRYLIKTRGQQVTLSCSPISGHRSVSWYQQTPGQGLQFLFEYFSETQRNKGNFPGRFSGRQFSNSRSEMNVSTLELGDSALYLCASSADTEAFFGQGTRLTVV.

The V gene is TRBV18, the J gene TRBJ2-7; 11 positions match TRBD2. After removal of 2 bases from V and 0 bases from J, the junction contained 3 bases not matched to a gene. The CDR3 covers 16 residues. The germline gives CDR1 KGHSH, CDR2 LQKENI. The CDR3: CASSPGLAGVSYEQYF. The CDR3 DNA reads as TGTGCCAGCTCACCAGGACTAGCGGGCGTCTCCTACGAGCAGTACTTC. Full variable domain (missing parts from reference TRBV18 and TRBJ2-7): NAGVMQNPRHLVRRRGQEARLRCSPMKGHSHVYWYRQLPEEGLKFMVYLQKENIIDESGMPKERFSAEFPKEGPSILRIQQVVRGDSAAYFCASSPGLAGVSYEQYFGPGTRLTVT.

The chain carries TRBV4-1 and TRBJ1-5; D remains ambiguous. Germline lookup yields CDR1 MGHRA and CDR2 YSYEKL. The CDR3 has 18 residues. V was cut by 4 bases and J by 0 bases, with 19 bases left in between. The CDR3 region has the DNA TGCGCCAGCAGCCCGCAATCCGTTTACGTGAGTAGCAATCAGCCCCAGCATTTT. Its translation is CASSPQSVYVSSNQPQHF.

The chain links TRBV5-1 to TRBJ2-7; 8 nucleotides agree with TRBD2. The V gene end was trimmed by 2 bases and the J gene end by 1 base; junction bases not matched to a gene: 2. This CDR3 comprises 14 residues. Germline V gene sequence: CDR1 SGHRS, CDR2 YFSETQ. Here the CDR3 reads CASSFGGDSYEQYF. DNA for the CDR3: TGCGCCAGCAGCTTCGGGGGGGATTCCTACGAGCAGTACTTC.

This CDR3 reads CASSLAGHTEAFF. The DNA of the CDR3 is TGTGCCAGCAGCTTAGCGGGTCACACTGAAGCTTTCTTT. The chain joins TRBV11-2 to TRBJ1-1; the D is unclear. V dropped 1 base and J dropped 3 bases, with 6 bases sitting between them. This CDR3 spans 13 amino acids. The germline V gene has CDR1 SGHAT and CDR2 FQNNGV.

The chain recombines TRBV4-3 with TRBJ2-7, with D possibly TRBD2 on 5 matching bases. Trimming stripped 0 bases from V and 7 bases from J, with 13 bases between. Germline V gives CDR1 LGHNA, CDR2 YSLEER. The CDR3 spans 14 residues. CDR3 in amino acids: CASSQDWSRGEQYF. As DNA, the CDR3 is TGCGCCAGCAGCCAAGATTGGAGCCGAGGGGAGCAGTACTTC.

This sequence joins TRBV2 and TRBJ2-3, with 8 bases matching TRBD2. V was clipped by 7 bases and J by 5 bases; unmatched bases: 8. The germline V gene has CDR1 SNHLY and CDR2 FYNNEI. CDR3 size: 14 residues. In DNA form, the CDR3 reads TGTGCCAGCAATAGACTAGCGACGGGAGATACGCAGTATTTT. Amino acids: CASNRLATGDTQYF.